These 3 T cell receptor beta chains originate from one sample sequenced in a study of response to subunit inactivated influenza vaccine (dated by TCRdb to between 2017 and 2018). The library was made by RT-PCR. TCRdb shows the sequencer as Illumina HiSeq 2500. TCRdb reran the public reads through fastp at Q25 and MiXCR, keeping productive beta chains. Merged by CDR3 protein, the rows form single entries marked with the most common genes and DNA. Present in this sample are 650,000 to 800,000 distinct CDR3 sequences, roughly 13% of which were seen just once. Approximately 7% of the sample is in the top ten clones. Material: PBMCs from blood, obtained 14 to 15 days before vaccination. These receptors were collected from a man aged 45-65 years who received an inactivated influenza vaccine. Donor details come from another sample of the same person, matched by shared clones.

V is TRBV29-1 and J is TRBJ1-1, with D unclear. Germline CDR1 reads SQVTM; CDR2 reads ANQGSEA. The CDR3 is 13 residues long. The V gene lost 4 bases and the J gene lost 11 bases, with 20 bases spanning the gap. Written as DNA, the CDR3 is TGCAGCGTTGGGTCACACCTATCCTTGAGCGCTTTCTTT. This gives the protein CSVGSHLSLSAFF.

This clonotype turned up a few times. The rearrangement links TRBV18 to TRBJ1-5; D perhaps matches TRBD1 (6 bases). Germline CDR1 reads KGHSH; CDR2 reads LQKENI. V gave up 3 bases and J gave up 0 bases, with 12 bases separating them. The CDR3 covers 16 residues. The CDR3 bases are TGTGCCAGCTCACCCACACAGGGCGATAGCAATCAGCCCCAGCATTTT. This translates into CASSPTQGDSNQPQHF.

J is TRBJ2-5 and V is TRBV10-3, with 7 bases that match TRBD1. J gave up 2 bases and V 6 bases, and 6 bases lay outside the gene matches. CDR1 and CDR2 (germline): ENHRY, SYGVKD. The CDR3 length is 14 residues. The CDR3 sequence: CAISTGTEQETQYF. DNA for the CDR3: TGTGCCATCAGCACCGGGACAGAACAAGAGACCCAGTACTTC.